This T cell receptor (beta chain) stems from a study of CD8 T cells in ankylosing spondylitis. Overall study findings and caveats: As reported, disease-linked clones showed significant enrichment in matched ankylosing spondylitis synovial fluid. What appeared characteristic of ankylosing spondylitis blood was a TCR beta motif of seven to nine highly homologous variants.

The V end was cut by 4 bases, the J end by 6 bases, with 9 bases between. The CDR3 runs 13 residues. This clonotype was seen at least ten times. Its antigen is not identified. Quantitative 5'-RACE with molecular barcodes produced the TCR beta libraries. TCRdb itself ran the 5' RACE reads through MiXCR, one entry per CDR3 protein. This table has about 210,000 distinct CDR3 sequences, about 6.7% appearing once. Sequenced material: blood, either unsorted or a sorted T cell fraction (not recorded which). The clonotype comes from a male donor with ankylosing spondylitis. This rearrangement joins TRBV12-3 or TRBV12-4 to TRBJ2-2; D may be TRBD2 (5 bases). CDR3: CASSSGVSGELFF. The CDR3 DNA is TGTGCCAGCAGTTCCGGGGTCTCCGGGGAGCTGTTTTTT.